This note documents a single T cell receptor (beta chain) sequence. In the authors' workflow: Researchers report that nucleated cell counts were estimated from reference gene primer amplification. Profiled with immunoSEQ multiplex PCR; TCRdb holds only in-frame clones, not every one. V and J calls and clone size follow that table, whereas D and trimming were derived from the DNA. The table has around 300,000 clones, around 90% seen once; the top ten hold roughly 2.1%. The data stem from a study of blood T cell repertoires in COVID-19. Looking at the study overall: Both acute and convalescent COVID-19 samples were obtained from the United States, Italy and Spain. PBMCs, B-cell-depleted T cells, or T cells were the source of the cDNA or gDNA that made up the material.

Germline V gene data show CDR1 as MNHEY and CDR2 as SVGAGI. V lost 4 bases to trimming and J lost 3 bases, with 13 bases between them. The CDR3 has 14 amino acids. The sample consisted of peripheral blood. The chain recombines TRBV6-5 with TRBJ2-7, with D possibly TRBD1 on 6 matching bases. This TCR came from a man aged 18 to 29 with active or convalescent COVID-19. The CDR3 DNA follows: TGTGCCAGCAGTTTCATCGGACAGAACTACGAGCAGTACTTC. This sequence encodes CASSFIGQNYEQYF.